This T cell receptor (beta chain) was sequenced for a study of technical replicates of blood from several donors. The protocol was immunoSEQ multiplex PCR, while the TCRdb copy is restricted to in-frame clones and leaves out a portion. The sample lists some 31,000 clones, roughly nine tenths occurring once. V lost 4 bases and J lost 7, with 7 bases in between. This CDR3 has 12 residues. Germline CDR1 is MNHNY and CDR2 is SVGAGI (reference sequence). Sequenced input: PBMCs. The clonotype originates from a human donor in good health. Some clones in this sample may be carry-over from other donors' samples. The chain is built from TRBV6-6 and TRBJ2-2; D gene unclear. The CDR3 loop is CASSLTIGELFF. The CDR3 DNA is TGTGCCAGCAGTTTAACTATCGGGGAGCTGTTTTTT.